The present TCR beta chain was sequenced within a study of vaccination effects on CD4 cells after COVID-19. Antigen-specific CD4+ T cells were expanded with viral peptide pools in the ViraFEST assay before sequencing. Isolating CD4+ T cells followed 9 to 10 days of culture. The healthy vaccine recipients, who had no prior SARS-CoV-2 infection, showed negative nucleocapsid antibodies. Per germline, CDR1 LGHNA and CDR2 YNFKEQ. This CDR3 region has 20 residues. V lost 4 bases, J lost 0 bases, and 15 bases stayed unmatched. The method was immunoSEQ multiplex PCR; TCRdb's version includes in-frame clones alone and lacks a portion of them. Of 70,000 or so clones in the sample, about 78% were seen once. A word on this clone: Its target is unknown.

Sequenced here: CD4+ T cells from PBMCs cultured with SARS-CoV-2 spike peptides, sampled before COVID-19 vaccination. This receptor was obtained from a human donor who received a COVID-19 vaccine. This chain links TRBV4-2 with TRBJ2-3, with TRBD1 identical over 11 bases. CDR3 sequence: CASSRKTGTGGRVSTDTQYF. The CDR3 DNA sequence: TGTGCCAGCAGCCGTAAGACCGGGACAGGGGGGCGGGTGAGCACAGATACGCAGTATTTT.